Here is one T cell receptor beta chain with its context. The antigen is unknown. Profiling relied on immunoSEQ multiplex PCR, and the TCRdb table lists in-frame clones only, not all of them. In the table there are about 160,000 clones, 81% of which are singletons. The data are from a study of cytotoxic CD8 clonotypes in ibrutinib-treated CLL. Points from the study as a whole: The clonality went up when patients responded to ibrutinib and dropped back toward baseline at progression.

From germline, CDR1 is SNHLY and CDR2 FYNNEI. CDR3 length equals 16 residues. The germline V and J ends were trimmed by 7 bases and 4 bases, with 17 bases remaining between them. The source material was PBMCs, sampled after 12 months of ibrutinib treatment. The chain has TRBV2 and TRBJ2-6, with D perhaps assigned TRBD1 or TRBD2 (5 bases each). This clonotype was obtained from a human donor with chronic lymphocytic leukemia. In nucleotides, the CDR3 is TGTGCCAGCATTTACACCCCCGGGGACGGGGCCAACGTCCTGACTTTC. The encoded protein is CASIYTPGDGANVLTF.